This T cell receptor (beta chain) was sequenced for a study of glioma-infiltrating T cells (dated by TCRdb to 2015 to 2016). Regarding the study in general: The study sequenced TCR alpha- and beta-chain repertoires from glioma tissue, from non-neoplastic brain tissue and from matched peripheral blood mononuclear cells. Each tissue-infiltrating repertoire was compared with the same patient's peripheral blood repertoire to measure divergence between tissue and blood T-cell populations. The paired cohort was made up of three low-grade glioma patients, fewer than 10 primary glioblastoma patients and three non-glioma patients who contributed non-neoplastic brain tissue. Findings and caveats that apply to the study as a whole: VJ-independent divergence between tissue and blood was found to be below expectation in non-neoplastic patients but above expectation in all gliomas, particularly low-grade gliomas. The group comparisons were based on small numbers of patients: three non-neoplastic, three low-grade glioma and several glioblastoma patients. Tissue and blood shared very few CDR3 sequences, a result attributed to high CDR3 diversity and limited sampling.

On this clonotype itself: Its antigen remains unidentified. No per-base quality is available; no much larger clone lies one base away.

The iRepertoire nested amplicon-rescue multiplex PCR (arm-PCR) platform was used to amplify TCR alpha and beta CDR3 regions from RNA. The input for one-step reverse transcription and amplification was roughly 100-450 ng of either tissue mRNA or PBMC total RNA. After bead purification, a secondary multiplex PCR added Illumina adapters, and libraries were gel-purified between 200 and 400 bp. Internal 6-nucleotide barcodes were carried by the libraries and were used for demultiplexing. The libraries were sequenced on an Illumina MiSeq using 2x220 or 2x250 nucleotide paired-end reads. Per the original workflow: Paired reads were merged using FLASH 1.2.11 and aligned with BWA-MEM to the GRCh37 human genome, and TRA and TRB reads were then extracted. V and J assignment used an IMGT-derived reference of cassette sequences and CDR3 motifs that included pseudogenes. Reads were translated in three frames, and productive CDR3s were defined as those with a C...FGXG motif and no stop codons. Clonotypes were defined as unique combinations of V-J cassette pair and CDR3 amino acid sequence. Reads were filtered by Hamming distance, with the threshold set by the sequence error rate of each sample in mapped regions. The public reads were quality trimmed at Q25 with fastp and then assembled into clones with MiXCR by TCRdb, keeping productive beta chains. Merged by CDR3 protein, the rows form single entries marked with the most common genes and DNA. These V and J calls rely on TCRdb rather than the paper's analysis. This sample gives 90,000 to 100,000 distinct CDR3 sequences in total; approximately 39% of them show up just once. The ten largest clonotypes hold around two fifths of the sample.

The CDR3 starts with the cysteine, ends with the phenylalanine, and has 18 residues. CDR3 DNA only is kept here, 54 bases in frame from base 1. Trimming costs V 0 bases and J 0 bases, and their ends lie 15 bases apart. From the germline V gene (reference sequence), CDR1 is MNHEY and CDR2 is SMNVEV. This TCR was sampled from a human donor with low-grade glioma or glioblastoma, undergoing nonglioma brain surgery, or in good health (not recorded which). This receptor chain uses TRBV27 and TRBJ1-5, with the D gene call left open. The sequenced sample was glioma tissue, nonneoplastic brain tissue, or PBMCs (not recorded which). The DNA is TGTGCCAGCAGTTTATCCAGCCTCGCAGCGTTTAGCAATCAGCCCCAGCATTTT. The encoded protein is CASSLSSLAAFSNQPQHF.